These T cell receptor beta chains were read from a single sample in a study of vaccination and CD4 T cells after COVID-19. What these receptors recognize is not known. TCRdb itself ran the PCR reads through MiXCR, one entry per CDR3 protein. This sample has 13,000 to 15,000 distinct CDR3 sequences, with around 70% found just once. Sequenced input: CD4+ T cells from blood, cultured in vitro. Receptors originate from a human donor who had recovered from COVID-19. Each CDR3 is given with its conserved first and last residue.

j_call,v_call,cdr3_aa
TRBJ1-5,TRBV24-1,CATSDSWQSQPQHF
TRBJ1-3,TRBV7-2,CASSLEGSSGNTIYF
TRBJ1-2,TRBV5-4,CASSFFSGDGYTF
TRBJ1-2,TRBV29-1,CSVEERGEDYGYTF
TRBJ2-7,TRBV6-2/TRBV6-3,CASSSIAAFFQQYF
TRBJ2-7,TRBV7-2,CASSLLSGRGSYEQYF
TRBJ1-5,TRBV28,CASSLSQQFQPQHF
TRBJ1-2,TRBV20-1,CSARGEGAFAGYTF
TRBJ2-7,TRBV2,CASSALHAGGLNFNEQYF
TRBJ1-1,TRBV12-3/TRBV12-4,CASSRQGATEAFF
TRBJ1-3,TRBV6-2/TRBV6-3,CASSQDGYSGNTIYF
TRBJ1-2,TRBV6-1,CASSGWGYTF
TRBJ1-2,TRBV20-1,CSARRSGTAYGYTF